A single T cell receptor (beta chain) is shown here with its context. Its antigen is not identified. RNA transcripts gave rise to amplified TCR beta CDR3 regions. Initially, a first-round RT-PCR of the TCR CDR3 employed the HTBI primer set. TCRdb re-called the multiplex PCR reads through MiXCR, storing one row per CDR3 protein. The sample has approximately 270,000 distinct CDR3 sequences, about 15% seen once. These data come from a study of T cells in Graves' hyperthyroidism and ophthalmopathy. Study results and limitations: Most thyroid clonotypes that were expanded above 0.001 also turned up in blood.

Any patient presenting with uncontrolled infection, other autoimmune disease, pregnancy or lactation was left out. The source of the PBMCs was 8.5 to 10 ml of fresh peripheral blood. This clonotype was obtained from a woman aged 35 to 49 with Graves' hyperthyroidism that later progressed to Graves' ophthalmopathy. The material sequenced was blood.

DNA for the CDR3: TGTGCCACCGGGCCCGGGACTAGCGGCAGCAATGAGCAGTTCTTC. This translates into CATGPGTSGSNEQFF. V gene TRBV27 combines with J gene TRBJ2-1; 11 nucleotides match TRBD2. J lost 6 bases, V lost 10 bases, and 11 bases had no gene match. Germline V gives CDR1 MNHEY, CDR2 SMNVEV (reference sequence). This CDR3 comprises 15 residues.